The clone carrying this T cell receptor beta chain was observed a single time. Its antigen is unidentified. The CDR3 loop spans 14 amino acids. The V end lost 5 bases, the J end lost 7 bases, and 18 bases lay between the germline ends. CDR1 MDHEN and CDR2 SYDVKM come from the germline V gene. Produced via immunoSEQ multiplex PCR; TCRdb's table is partial and in-frame only. The sample includes roughly 93,000 clones, roughly nine tenths seen only once; the top ten take around 1.6%. The record originates from a study of T cell responses to AZD1222 COVID-19 vaccine. Study results and caveats: Spike-specific TCR breadth and depth went up after people got two AZD1222 doses. Repertoire sampling occurred only after the peak T cell response. Baseline testing showed seropositivity in only six AZD1222 recipients.

The V gene is TRBV28, the J gene TRBJ2-7, with D possibly being TRBD1 (6 bases). This material consisted of peripheral blood, taken on day 0 of AZD1222 vaccination. The TCR sequence derives from an adult in good health. CDR3 DNA sequence: TGTGCCAGCAGTCACACAGGGAGATTAGGGGAGCAGTACTTC. Protein: CASSHTGRLGEQYF.